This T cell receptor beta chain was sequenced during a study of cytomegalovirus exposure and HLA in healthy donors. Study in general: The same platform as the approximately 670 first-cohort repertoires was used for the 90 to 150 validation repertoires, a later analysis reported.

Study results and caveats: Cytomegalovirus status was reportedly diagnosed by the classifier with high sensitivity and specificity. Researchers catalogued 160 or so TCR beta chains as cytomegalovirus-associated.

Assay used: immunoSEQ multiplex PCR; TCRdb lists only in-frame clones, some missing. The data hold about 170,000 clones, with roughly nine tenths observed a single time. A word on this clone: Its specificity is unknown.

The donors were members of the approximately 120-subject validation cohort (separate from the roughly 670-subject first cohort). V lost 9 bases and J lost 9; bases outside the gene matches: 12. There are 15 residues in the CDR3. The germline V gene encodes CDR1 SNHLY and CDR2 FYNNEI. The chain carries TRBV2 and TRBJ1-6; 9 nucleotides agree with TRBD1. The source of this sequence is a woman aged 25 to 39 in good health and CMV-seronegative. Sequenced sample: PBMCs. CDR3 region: CARSASGQGASPLHF. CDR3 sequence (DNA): TGTGCCAGGAGCGCCTCGGGACAGGGAGCTTCACCCCTCCACTTT.